In this sample, the clone carrying this TCR beta chain turned up once. These data come from a study of T cell repertoires in ileal Crohn's disease. Repertoires were generated with immunoSEQ multiplex PCR, while TCRdb's copy carries only in-frame clones and drops some. The sample has about 3,000 clones, 86% seen once. V lost 3 bases, J lost 0 bases, and 5 bases lay in between. The CDR3 sequence is 14 residues long. The germline V gene has CDR1 SNHLY and CDR2 FYNNEI. Time point in this sample: neoterminal ileum biopsy at postoperative endoscopy, about 6 months after surgery. The sequence came from an adult with Crohn's disease. Sample: ileal tissue. The chain links TRBV2 to TRBJ2-2; D might be TRBD1 or TRBD2, each matching 5 bases. CDR3 loop: CASSEGANTGELFF. DNA of the CDR3: TGTGCCAGCAGTGAGGGGGCGAACACCGGGGAGCTGTTTTTT.